The clone carrying this TCR beta chain was seen only once. A read error may be the cause here, since a much bigger clone is one base away. The same CDR3 also results from other DNA sequences found in this sample. The sample comes from a study of blood T cell repertoires in COVID-19. Sequenced by immunoSEQ multiplex PCR; TCRdb stores in-frame clones only, minus some. The top ten hold approximately 2.5% of the sample, which has 120,000 to 150,000 clones, roughly 90% seen once. The germline gives CDR1 SGHTA, CDR2 FQGNSA. The CDR3 spans 15 residues. V shed 3 bases and J 2 bases; nucleotides not matched to a gene: 3.

The genes are TRBV7-2 and TRBJ2-3, with 9 bases aligning to TRBD1. Sequenced sample: peripheral blood. The source is a human donor in a cohort sampled during active COVID-19. The CDR3 DNA reads TGTGCCAGCAGCTTGGACAGGGGATTCACAGATACGCAGTATTTT. Protein product: CASSLDRGFTDTQYF.